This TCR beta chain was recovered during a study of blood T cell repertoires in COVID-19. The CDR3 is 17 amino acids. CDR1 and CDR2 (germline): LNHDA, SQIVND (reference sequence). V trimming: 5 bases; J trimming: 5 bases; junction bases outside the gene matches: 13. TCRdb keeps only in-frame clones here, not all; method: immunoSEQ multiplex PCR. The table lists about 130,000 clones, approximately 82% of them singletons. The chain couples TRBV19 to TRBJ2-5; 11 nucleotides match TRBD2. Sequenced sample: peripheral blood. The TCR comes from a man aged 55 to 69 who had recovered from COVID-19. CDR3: CASSARGSGGADETQYF. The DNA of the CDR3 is TGTGCCAGTAGTGCCAGAGGTAGCGGGGGGGCCGATGAGACCCAGTACTTC.